This T cell receptor (beta chain) was found in a study of cytomegalovirus exposure and HLA in healthy donors. Researchers ran the PCR with 60 Vbeta and 13 Jbeta primers. Some clones are missing from TCRdb's copy, which holds only in-frame ones; the method was immunoSEQ multiplex PCR. The sample has 150,000 to 200,000 clones; over 60% are singletons. The germline V gene encodes CDR1 GTSNPN and CDR2 SVGIG (reference sequence). V dropped 5 bases and J dropped 0 bases, with 4 bases sitting between them. The CDR3 is made up of 11 amino acids. This TCR was sampled from a woman in her 40s in good health and CMV-seronegative. The chain links TRBV30 to TRBJ1-2; no clear D gene. Material for sequencing was PBMCs. CDR3 in amino acids: CAWGPNYGYTF. The DNA of the CDR3 is TGTGCCTGGGGGCCTAACTATGGCTACACCTTC.